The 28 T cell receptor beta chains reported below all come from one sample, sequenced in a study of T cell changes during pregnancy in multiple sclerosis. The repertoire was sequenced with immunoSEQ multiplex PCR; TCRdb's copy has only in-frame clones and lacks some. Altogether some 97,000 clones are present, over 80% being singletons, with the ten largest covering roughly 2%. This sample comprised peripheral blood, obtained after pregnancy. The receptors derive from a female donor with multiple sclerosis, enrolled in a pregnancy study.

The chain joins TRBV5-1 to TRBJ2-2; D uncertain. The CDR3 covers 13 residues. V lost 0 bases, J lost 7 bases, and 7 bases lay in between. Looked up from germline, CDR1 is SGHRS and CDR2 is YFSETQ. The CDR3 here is CASSLAGGGELFF. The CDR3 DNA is TGCGCCAGCAGCTTGGCCGGTGGCGGGGAGCTGTTTTTT.

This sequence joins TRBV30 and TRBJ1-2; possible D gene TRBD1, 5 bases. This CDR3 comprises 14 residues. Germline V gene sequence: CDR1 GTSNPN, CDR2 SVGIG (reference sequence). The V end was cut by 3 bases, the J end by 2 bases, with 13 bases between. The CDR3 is CAWRRAGNNYGYTF. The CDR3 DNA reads TGTGCCTGGAGAAGGGCAGGGAACAACTATGGCTACACCTTC.

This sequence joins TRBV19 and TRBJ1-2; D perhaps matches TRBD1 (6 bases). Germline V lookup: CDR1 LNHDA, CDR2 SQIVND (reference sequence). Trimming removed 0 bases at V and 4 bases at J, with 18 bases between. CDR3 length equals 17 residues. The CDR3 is CASSIEREGVTLYGYTF. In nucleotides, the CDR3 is TGTGCCAGTAGTATAGAGAGAGAGGGGGTAACCCTCTATGGCTACACCTTC.

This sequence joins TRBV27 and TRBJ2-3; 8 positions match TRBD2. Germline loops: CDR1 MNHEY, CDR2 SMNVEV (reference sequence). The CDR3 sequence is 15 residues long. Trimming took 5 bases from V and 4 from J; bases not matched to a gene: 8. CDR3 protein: CASSLISGSADTQYF. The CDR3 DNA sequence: TGTGCCAGCAGTCTTATAAGCGGGAGTGCAGATACGCAGTATTTT.

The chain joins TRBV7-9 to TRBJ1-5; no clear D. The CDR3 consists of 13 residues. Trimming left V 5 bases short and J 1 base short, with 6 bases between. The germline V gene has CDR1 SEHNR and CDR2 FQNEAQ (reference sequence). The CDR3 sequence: CASSPQSNQPQHF. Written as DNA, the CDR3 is TGTGCCAGCAGCCCACAGAGCAATCAGCCCCAGCATTTT.

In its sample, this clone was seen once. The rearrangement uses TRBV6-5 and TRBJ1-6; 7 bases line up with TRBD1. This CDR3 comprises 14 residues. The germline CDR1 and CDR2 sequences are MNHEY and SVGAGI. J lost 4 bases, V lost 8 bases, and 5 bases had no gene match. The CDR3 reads CASGQDFYNSPLHF. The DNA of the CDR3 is TGTGCCAGCGGACAGGACTTTTATAATTCACCCCTCCACTTT.

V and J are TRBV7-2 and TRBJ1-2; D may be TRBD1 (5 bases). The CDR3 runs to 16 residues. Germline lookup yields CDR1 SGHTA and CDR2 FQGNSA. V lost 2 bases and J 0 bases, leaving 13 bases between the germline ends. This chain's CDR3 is CASSLQGTIPNYGYTF. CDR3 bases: TGTGCCAGCAGCTTACAGGGAACTATTCCTAACTATGGCTACACCTTC.

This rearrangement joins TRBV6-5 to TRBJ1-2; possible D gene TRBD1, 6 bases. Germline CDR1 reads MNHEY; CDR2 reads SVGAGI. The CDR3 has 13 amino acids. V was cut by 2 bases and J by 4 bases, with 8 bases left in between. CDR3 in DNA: TGTGCCAGCAGTTACGGGGGGGCCTATGGCTACACCTTC. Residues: CASSYGGAYGYTF.

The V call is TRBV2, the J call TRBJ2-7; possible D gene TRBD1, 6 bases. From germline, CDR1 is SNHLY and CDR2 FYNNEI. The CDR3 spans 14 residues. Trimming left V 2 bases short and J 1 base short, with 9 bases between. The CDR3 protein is CASSESDRSYEQYF. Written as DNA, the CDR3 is TGTGCCAGCAGTGAATCGGACAGATCCTACGAGCAGTACTTC.

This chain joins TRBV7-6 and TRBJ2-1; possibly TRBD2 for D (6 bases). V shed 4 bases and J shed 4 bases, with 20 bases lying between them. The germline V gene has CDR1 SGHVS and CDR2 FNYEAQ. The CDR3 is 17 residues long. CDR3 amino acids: CASSSRLAGKTYNEQFF. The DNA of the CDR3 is TGTGCCAGCAGCTCCCGCTTGGCGGGAAAGACTTACAATGAGCAGTTCTTC. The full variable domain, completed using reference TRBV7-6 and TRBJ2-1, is GAGVSQSPRYKVTKRGQDVALRCDPISGHVSLYWYRQALGQGPEFLTYFNYEAQQDKSGLPNDRFSAERPEGSISTLTIQRTEQRDSAMYRCASSSRLAGKTYNEQFFGPGTRLTVL.

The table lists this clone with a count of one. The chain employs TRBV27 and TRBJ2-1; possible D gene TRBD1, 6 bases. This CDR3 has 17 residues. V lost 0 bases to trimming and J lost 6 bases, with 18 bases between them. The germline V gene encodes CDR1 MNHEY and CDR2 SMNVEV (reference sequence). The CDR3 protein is CASSLSPLGQTTNEQFF. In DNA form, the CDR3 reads TGTGCCAGCAGTTTATCTCCGTTAGGACAGACGACCAATGAGCAGTTCTTC.

The CDR3 nucleotides are TGCGCCAGCAGCTTGGTCCCCTCCAATGAGCAGTTCTTC. It specifies CASSLVPSNEQFF. V usage is TRBV5-1 and J usage is TRBJ2-1, with D unclear. Per germline, CDR1 SGHRS and CDR2 YFSETQ. Trimming took 0 bases from V and 6 from J, leaving 7 bases between them. This CDR3 comprises 13 residues.

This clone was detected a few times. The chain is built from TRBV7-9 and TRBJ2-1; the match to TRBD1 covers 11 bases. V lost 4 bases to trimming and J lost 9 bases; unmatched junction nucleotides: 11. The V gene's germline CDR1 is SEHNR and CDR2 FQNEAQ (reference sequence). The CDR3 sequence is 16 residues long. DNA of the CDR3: TGTGCCAGCAGCTCAAAGGACAGGGGGCTATCTGGTGAGCAGTTCTTC. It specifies CASSSKDRGLSGEQFF.

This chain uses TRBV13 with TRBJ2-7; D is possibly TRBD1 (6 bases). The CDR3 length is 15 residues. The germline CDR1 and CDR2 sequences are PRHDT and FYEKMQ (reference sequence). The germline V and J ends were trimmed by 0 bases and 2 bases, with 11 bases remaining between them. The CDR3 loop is CASSLGPGAAYEQYF. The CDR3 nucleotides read TGTGCCAGCAGCTTAGGCCCAGGGGCGGCCTACGAGCAGTACTTC.

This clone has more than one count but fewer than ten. This chain's CDR3 is CASSPRRRDRGGYTF. In DNA, the CDR3 is TGTGCCAGCAGCCCCAGGCGACGGGACAGGGGCGGCTACACCTTC. The chain employs TRBV5-8 and TRBJ1-2, with 10 positions matching TRBD1. Trimming removed 4 bases from V and 8 bases from J; junction bases left unmatched: 11. From germline, CDR1 is SGHTS and CDR2 YDEGEE. CDR3 length equals 15 residues. Based on the CDR3 plus reference TRBV5-8 and TRBJ1-2, the full variable domain is EAGVTQSPTHLIKTRGQQATLRCSPISGHTSVYWYQQALGLGLQFLLWYDEGEERNRGNFPPRFSGRQFPNYSSELNVNALELEDSALYLCASSPRRRDRGGYTFGSGTRLTVV.

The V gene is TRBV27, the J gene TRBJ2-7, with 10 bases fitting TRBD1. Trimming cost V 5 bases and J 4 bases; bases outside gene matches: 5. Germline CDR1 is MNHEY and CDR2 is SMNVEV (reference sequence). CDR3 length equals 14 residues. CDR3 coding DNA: TGTGCCAGCAGTCCAGACAGGGGGCAGTACGAGCAGTACTTC. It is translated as CASSPDRGQYEQYF.

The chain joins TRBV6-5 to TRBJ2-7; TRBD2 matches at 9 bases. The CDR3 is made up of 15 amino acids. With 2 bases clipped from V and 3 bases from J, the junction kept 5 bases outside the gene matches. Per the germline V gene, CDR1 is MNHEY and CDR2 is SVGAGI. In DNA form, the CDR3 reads TGTGCCAGCAGTTACCGCGGGAGGGCCGGCTACGAGCAGTACTTC. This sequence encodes CASSYRGRAGYEQYF.

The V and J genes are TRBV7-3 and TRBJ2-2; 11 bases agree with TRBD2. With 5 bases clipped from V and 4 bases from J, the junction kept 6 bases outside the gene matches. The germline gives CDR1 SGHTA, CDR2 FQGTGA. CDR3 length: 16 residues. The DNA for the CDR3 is TGTGCCAGCAGCCAAGTAGCGGGAGGGGGCACCGGGGAGCTGTTTTTT. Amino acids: CASSQVAGGGTGELFF. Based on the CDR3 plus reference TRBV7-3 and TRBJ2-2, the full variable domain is GAGVSQTPSNKVTEKGKYVELRCDPISGHTALYWYRQSLGQGPEFLIYFQGTGAADDSGLPNDRFFAVRPEGSVSTLKIQRTERGDSAVYLCASSQVAGGGTGELFFGEGSRLTVL.

The CDR3 here is CASSTRLVLEQYF. The DNA of the CDR3 is TGTGCCAGCAGCACCCGACTAGTGCTCGAGCAGTACTTC. The rearrangement links TRBV7-2 to TRBJ2-7, with TRBD2 as a possible D gene (6 bases). This CDR3 is 13 amino acids long. With 5 bases removed from V and 6 bases from J, the gap between germline ends came to 14 bases. Germline V CDR1 and CDR2: SGHTA, FQGNSA.

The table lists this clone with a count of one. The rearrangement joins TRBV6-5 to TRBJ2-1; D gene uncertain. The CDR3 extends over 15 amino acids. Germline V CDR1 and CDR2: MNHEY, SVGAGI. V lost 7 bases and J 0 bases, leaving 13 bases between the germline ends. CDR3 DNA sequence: TGTGCCAGCACCCAAAGCCGGAGCTCCTACAATGAGCAGTTCTTC. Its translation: CASTQSRSSYNEQFF.

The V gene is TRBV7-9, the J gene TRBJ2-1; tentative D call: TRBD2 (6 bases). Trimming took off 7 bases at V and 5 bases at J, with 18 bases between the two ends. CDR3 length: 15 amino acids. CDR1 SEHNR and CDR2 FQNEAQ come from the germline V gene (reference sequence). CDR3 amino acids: CASTQSLLADNEQFF. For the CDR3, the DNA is TGTGCCAGCACCCAATCATTACTAGCCGACAATGAGCAGTTCTTC.

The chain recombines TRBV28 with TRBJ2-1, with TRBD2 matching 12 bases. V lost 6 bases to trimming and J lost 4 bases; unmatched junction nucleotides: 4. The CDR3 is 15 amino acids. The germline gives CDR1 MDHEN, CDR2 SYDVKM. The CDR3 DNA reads TGTGCCAGCAGCGATGGGACTAGCGGGTACAATGAGCAGTTCTTC. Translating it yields CASSDGTSGYNEQFF.

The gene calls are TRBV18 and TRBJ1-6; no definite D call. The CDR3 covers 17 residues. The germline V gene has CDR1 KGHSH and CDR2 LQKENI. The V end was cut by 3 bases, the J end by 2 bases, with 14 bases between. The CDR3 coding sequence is TGTGCCAGCTCACCTCAGGTGGTAGATGCCTATAATTCACCCCTCCACTTT. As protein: CASSPQVVDAYNSPLHF.

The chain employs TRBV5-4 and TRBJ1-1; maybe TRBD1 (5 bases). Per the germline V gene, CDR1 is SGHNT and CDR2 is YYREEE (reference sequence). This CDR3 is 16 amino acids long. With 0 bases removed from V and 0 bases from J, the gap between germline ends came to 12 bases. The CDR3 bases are TGTGCCAGCAGCTTGGGAGGACAACCGATGAACACTGAAGCTTTCTTT. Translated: CASSLGGQPMNTEAFF.

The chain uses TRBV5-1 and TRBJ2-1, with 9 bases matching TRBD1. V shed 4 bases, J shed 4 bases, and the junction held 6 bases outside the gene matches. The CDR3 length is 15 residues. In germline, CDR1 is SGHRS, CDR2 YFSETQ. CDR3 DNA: TGCGCCAGCAGCCTGGAGGACAGGGGTTACAATGAGCAGTTCTTC. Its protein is CASSLEDRGYNEQFF.

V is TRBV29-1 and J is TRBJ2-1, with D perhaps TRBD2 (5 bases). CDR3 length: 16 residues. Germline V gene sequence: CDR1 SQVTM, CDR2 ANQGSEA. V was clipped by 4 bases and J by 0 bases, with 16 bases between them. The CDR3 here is CSVAPRGISSYNEQFF. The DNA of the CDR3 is TGCAGCGTTGCACCACGAGGGATTAGCTCCTACAATGAGCAGTTCTTC.

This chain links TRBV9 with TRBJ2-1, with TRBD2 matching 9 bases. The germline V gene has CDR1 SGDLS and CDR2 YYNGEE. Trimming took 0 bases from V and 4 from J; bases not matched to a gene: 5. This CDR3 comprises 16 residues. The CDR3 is CASSVATAGGYNEQFF. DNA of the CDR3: TGTGCCAGCAGCGTAGCTACAGCGGGGGGATACAATGAGCAGTTCTTC.

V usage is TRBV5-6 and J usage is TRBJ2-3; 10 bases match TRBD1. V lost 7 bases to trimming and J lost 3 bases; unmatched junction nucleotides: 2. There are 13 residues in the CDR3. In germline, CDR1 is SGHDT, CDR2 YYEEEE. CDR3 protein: CASSDRGTDTQYF. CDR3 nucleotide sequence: TGTGCCAGCTCGGACAGGGGGACAGATACGCAGTATTTT.